The source of this T cell receptor (beta chain) is a study of radiation and T cells in renal cell carcinoma. CDR1 MNHEY and CDR2 SVGAGI come from the germline V gene. With 5 bases removed from V and 3 bases from J, the gap between germline ends came to 13 bases. This CDR3 has 14 residues. Method: immunoSEQ multiplex PCR; TCRdb's copy keeps in-frame clones and lacks some. The table records 150,000 to 200,000 clones, roughly nine tenths of them present only once. Time point reported: blood 4 weeks post-SBRT, at nephrectomy. Treatment specified: 15 Gy SBRT to primary tumor, nephrectomy 4 weeks later. After SBRT, blood was collected at 2 and 4 weeks, plus baseline.

This sequence was found in a woman in her forties or fifties with renal cell carcinoma. The gene calls are TRBV6-5 and TRBJ1-1, with D tentatively TRBD1 (6 bases). Source: blood, taken from a patient whose treatment included radiotherapy and nephrectomy. The DNA of the CDR3 is TGTGCCAGCAGTCTCCAGGGGAGGGACACTGAAGCTTTCTTT. Amino acid sequence: CASSLQGRDTEAFF.